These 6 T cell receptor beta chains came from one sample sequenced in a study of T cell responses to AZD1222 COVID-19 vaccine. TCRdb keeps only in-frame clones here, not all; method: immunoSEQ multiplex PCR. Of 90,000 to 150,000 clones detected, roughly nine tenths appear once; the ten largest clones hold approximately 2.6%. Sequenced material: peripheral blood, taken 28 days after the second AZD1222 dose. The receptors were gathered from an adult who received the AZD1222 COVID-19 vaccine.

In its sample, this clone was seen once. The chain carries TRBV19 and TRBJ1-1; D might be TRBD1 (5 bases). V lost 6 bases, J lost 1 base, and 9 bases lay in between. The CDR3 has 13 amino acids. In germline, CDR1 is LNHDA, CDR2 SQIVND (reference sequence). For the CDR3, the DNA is TGTGCCAGTAGACTAGGACAGAACACTGAAGCTTTCTTT. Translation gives CASRLGQNTEAFF.

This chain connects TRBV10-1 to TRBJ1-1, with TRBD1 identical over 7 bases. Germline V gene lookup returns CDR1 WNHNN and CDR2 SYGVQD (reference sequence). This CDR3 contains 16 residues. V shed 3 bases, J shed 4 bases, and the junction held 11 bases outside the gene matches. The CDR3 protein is CASSERQGGCCTEAFF. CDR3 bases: TGCGCCAGCAGTGAAAGACAGGGAGGTTGTTGCACTGAAGCTTTCTTT.

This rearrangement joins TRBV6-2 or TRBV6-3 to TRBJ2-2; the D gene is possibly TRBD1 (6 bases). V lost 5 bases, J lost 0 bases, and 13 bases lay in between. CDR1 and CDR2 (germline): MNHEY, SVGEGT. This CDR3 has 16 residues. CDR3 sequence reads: CASSDYRAPNTGELFF. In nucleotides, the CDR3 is TGTGCCAGCAGTGATTACAGGGCCCCGAACACCGGGGAGCTGTTTTTT.

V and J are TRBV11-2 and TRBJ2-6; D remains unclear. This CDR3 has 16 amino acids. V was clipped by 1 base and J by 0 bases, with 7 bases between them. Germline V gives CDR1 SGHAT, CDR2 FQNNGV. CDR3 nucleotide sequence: TGTGCCAGCAGCTTAGGCACCCACTCTGGGGCCAACGTCCTGACTTTC. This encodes CASSLGTHSGANVLTF.

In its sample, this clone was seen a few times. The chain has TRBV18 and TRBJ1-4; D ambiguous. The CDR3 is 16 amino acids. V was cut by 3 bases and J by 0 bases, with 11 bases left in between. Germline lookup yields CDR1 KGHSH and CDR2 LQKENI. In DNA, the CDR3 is TGTGCCAGCTCACCTAAGACTTTTACAACTAATGAAAAACTGTTTTTT. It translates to CASSPKTFTTNEKLFF.

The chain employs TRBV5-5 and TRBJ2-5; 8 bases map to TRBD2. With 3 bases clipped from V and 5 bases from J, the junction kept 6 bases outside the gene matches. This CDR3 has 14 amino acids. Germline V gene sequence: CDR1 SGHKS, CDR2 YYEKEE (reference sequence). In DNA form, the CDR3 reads TGTGCCAGCAGCTCTTTAGCGGGGAGGGAGACCCAGTACTTC. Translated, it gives CASSSLAGRETQYF.